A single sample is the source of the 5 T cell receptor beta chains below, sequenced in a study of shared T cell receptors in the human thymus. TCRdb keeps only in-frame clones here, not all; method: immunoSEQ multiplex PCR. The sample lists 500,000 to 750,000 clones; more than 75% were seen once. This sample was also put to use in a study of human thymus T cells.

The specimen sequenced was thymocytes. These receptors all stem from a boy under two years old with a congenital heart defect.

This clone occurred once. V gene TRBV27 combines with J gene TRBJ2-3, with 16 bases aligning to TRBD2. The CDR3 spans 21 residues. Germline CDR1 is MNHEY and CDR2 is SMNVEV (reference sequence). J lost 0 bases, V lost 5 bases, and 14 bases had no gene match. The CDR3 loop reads CASSRGLAGGPATGSTDTQYF. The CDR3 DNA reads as TGTGCCAGCAGTAGGGGACTAGCGGGAGGGCCGGCGACGGGCAGCACAGATACGCAGTATTTT.

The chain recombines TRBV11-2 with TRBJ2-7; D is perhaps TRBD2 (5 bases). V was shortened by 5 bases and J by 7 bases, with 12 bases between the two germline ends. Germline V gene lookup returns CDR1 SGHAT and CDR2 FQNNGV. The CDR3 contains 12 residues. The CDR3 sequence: CASSRTWWEQYF. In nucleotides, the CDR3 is TGTGCCAGCAGCCGGACTTGGTGGGAGCAGTACTTC.

This CDR3 reads CASSSTHPDRGPRDTEAFF. CDR3 nucleotides: TGTGCCAGCAGCTCAACTCACCCCGACAGGGGGCCCCGGGACACTGAAGCTTTCTTT. The chain links TRBV5-6 to TRBJ1-1; 10 nucleotides line up with TRBD1. This CDR3 has 19 amino acids. From germline, CDR1 is SGHDT and CDR2 YYEEEE. V lost 3 bases to trimming and J lost 3 bases; unmatched junction nucleotides: 17.

Here the CDR3 reads CSAITCEQYF. The CDR3 region has the DNA TGCAGTGCTATTACTTGCGAGCAGTACTTC. V and J are TRBV20-1 and TRBJ2-7; no clear D gene. The germline V gene has CDR1 DFQATT and CDR2 SNEGSKA (reference sequence). The CDR3 covers 10 residues. V was cut by 4 bases and J by 6 bases, with 7 bases left in between.

The CDR3 DNA sequence: TGCGCCAGCACCCCGACAGGGAATCAGCCCCAGCATTTT. This sequence encodes CASTPTGNQPQHF. The chain links TRBV10-2 to TRBJ1-5; 7 nucleotides match TRBD1. V was clipped by 7 bases and J by 4 bases; unmatched bases: 4. The germline CDR1 and CDR2 sequences are WSHSY and SAAADI. The CDR3 sequence is 13 residues long.